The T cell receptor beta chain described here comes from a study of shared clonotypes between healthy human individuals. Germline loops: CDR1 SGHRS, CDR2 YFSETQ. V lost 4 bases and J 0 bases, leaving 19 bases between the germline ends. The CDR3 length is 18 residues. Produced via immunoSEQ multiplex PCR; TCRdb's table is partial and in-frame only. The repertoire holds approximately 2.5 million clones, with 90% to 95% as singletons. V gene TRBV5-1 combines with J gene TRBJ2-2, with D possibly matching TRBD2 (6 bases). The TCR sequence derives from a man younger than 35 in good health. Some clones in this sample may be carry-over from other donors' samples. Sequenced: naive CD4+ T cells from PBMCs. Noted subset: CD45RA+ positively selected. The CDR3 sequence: CASSRAPSSATNTGELFF. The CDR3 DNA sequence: TGCGCCAGCAGCAGGGCCCCCTCTAGCGCCACGAACACCGGGGAGCTGTTTTTT.